Each of the 3 T cell receptor beta chains below was sequenced from the same sample in a study of spatial heterogeneity in lung cancer (dated by TCRdb to 2018 to 2020). The library came from 5' RACE. Sequenced using a NextSeq 500. TCRdb took the public reads, trimmed them with fastp at Q25, ran MiXCR for clone calling and kept in-frame beta chains. When rows share a CDR3 protein, they turn into one entry using the most common DNA and genes. In all, the sample holds around 75,000 distinct CDR3 sequences, and about 14% of those were seen once. About 7.1% of the sample comes from the top ten. According to the study, the label for this sample's time point signals: sample taken at primary tumor resection. Without any cell sorting, TCR sequencing was performed on whole RNA extracted either from tumor and nontumor lung tissue or from cryopreserved PBMC samples. The specimen comprised PBMCs, sampled at surgery. These receptors all come from a male donor with early-stage non-small cell lung cancer.

There are a few counts of this clonotype. This chain uses TRBV29-1 with TRBJ1-1; D might be TRBD1 (5 bases). Trimming cost V 7 bases and J 7 bases, with 19 bases left between them. CDR3 length: 13 residues. Germline values: CDR1 SQVTM, CDR2 ANQGSEA. In DNA form, the CDR3 reads TGCAGCGCTGTCCGAGACAGTGTCGGTGAAGCTTTCTTT. Protein sequence: CSAVRDSVGEAFF.

This clonotype showed up just a few times. The chain is built from TRBV20-1 and TRBJ1-1, with D possibly matching TRBD1 (6 bases). Germline V gene lookup returns CDR1 DFQATT and CDR2 SNEGSKA (reference sequence). Trimming removed 6 bases at V and 0 bases at J, with 11 bases between. The CDR3 sequence is 13 residues long. The CDR3 loop is CSARRDMNTEAFF. CDR3 coding DNA: TGCAGTGCCCGCAGGGACATGAACACTGAAGCTTTCTTT.

A few counts support this clonotype. The genes are TRBV23-1 and TRBJ1-1, with D unresolved. TRBV23-1 is an ORF, and what it does is uncertain. Between the trimmed V and J ends, which lost 6 bases and 2 bases, there was a span of 19 bases. The CDR3 consists of 16 residues. The CDR3 bases are TGCGCCAGCAGGCCTTACCCGGGAATCCTCAACACTGAAGCTTTCTTT. It specifies CASRPYPGILNTEAFF.